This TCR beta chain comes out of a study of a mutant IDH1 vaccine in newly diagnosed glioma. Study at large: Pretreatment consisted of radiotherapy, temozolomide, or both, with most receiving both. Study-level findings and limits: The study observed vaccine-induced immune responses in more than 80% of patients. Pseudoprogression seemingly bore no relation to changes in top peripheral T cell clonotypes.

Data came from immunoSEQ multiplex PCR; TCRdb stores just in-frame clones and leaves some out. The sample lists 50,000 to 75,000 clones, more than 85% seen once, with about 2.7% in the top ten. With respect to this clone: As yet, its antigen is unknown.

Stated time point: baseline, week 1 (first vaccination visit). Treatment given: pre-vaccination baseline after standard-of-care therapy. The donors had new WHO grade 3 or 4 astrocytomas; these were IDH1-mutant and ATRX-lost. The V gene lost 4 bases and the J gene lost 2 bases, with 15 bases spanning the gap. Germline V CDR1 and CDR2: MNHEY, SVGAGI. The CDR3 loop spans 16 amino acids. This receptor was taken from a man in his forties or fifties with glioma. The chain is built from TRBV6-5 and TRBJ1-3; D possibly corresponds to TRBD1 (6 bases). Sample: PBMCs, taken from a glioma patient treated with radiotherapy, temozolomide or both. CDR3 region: CASSSTRGYPGNTIYF. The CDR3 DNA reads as TGTGCCAGCAGTTCCACCAGGGGTTACCCTGGAAACACCATATATTTT.